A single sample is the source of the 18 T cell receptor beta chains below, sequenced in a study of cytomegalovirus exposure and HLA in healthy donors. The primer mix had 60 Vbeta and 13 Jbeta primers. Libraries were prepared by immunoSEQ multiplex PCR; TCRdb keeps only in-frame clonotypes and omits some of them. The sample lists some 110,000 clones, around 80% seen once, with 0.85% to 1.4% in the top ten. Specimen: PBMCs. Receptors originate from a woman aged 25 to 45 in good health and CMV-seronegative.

CDR3 in amino acids: CASSEPSTEAFF. CDR3 DNA sequence: TGTGCCAGCAGTGAACCCAGCACTGAAGCTTTCTTT. The V call is TRBV6-1, the J call TRBJ1-1; D is ambiguous. This CDR3 contains 12 residues. CDR1 and CDR2 (germline): MNHNS, SASEGT. V lost 2 bases to trimming and J lost 4 bases, with 5 bases between them.

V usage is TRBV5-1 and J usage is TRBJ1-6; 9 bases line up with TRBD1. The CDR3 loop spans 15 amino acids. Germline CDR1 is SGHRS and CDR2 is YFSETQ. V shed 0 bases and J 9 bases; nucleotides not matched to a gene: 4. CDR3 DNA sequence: TGCGCCAGCAGCTTGGGCCCGGACAGGGGTTCACCCCTCCACTTT. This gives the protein CASSLGPDRGSPLHF.

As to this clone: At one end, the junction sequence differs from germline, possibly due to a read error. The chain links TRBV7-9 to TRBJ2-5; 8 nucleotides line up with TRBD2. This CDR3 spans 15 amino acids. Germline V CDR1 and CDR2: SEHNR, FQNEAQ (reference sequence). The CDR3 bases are TGTTCCAGCAGCTTAGCTAGCGGGTACCAAGAGACCCAGTACTTC. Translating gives CSSSLASGYQETQYF. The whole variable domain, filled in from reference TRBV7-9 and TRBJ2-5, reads DTGVSQNPRHKITKRGQNVTFRCDPISEHNRLYWYRQTLGQGPEFLTYFQNEAQLEKSRLLSDRFSAERPKGSFSTLEIQRTEQGDSAMYLCSSSLASGYQETQYFGPGTRLLVL.

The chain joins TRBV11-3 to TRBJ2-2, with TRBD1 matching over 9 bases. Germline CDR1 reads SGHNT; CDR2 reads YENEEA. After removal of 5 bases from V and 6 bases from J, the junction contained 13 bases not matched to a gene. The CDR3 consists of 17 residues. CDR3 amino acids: CASSQVQGATGSGELFF. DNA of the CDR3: TGTGCCAGCAGCCAAGTACAGGGGGCTACGGGTTCCGGGGAGCTGTTTTTT.

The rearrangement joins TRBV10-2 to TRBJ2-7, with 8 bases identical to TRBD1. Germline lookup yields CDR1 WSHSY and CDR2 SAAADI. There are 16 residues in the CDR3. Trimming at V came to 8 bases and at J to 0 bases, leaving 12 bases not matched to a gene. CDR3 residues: CASAPGGAVGSYEQYF. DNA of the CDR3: TGCGCCAGCGCCCCAGGGGGCGCAGTAGGCTCCTACGAGCAGTACTTC.

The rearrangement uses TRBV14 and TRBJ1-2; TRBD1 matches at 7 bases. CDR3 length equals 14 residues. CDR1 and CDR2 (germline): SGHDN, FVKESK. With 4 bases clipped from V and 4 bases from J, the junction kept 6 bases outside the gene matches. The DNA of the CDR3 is TGTGCCAGCAGCCGAAACAGGGGCGCCTATGGCTACACCTTC. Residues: CASSRNRGAYGYTF.

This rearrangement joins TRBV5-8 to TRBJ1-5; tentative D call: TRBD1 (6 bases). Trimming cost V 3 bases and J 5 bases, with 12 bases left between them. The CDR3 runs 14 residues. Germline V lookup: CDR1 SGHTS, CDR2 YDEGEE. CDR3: CASSSDRTYQPQHF. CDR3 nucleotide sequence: TGTGCCAGCAGCTCCGACAGGACCTATCAGCCCCAGCATTTT.

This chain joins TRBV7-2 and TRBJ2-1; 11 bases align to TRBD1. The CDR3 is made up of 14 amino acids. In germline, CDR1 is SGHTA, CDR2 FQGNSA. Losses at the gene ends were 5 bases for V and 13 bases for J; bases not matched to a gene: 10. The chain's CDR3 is CASSDRTGGAAQFF. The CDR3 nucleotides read TGTGCCAGCAGCGACCGGACAGGGGGCGCGGCCCAGTTCTTC. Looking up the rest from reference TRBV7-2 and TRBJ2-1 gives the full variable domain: GAGVSQSPSNKVTEKGKDVELRCDPISGHTALYWYRQSLGQGLEFLIYFQGNSAPDKSGLPSDRFSAERTGGSVSTLTIQRTQQEDSAVYLCASSDRTGGAAQFFGPGTRLTVL.

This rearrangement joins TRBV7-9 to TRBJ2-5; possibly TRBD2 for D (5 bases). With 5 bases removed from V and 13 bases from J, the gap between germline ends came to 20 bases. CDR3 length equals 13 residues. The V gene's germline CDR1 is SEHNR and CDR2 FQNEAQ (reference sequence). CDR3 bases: TGTGCCAGCAGCCCCATATCGGAGCTTCGGGGGTACTTC. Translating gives CASSPISELRGYF.

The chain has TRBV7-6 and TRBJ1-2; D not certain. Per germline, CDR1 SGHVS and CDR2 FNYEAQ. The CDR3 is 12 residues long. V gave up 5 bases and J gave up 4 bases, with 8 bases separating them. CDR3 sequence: CASSPSGYGYTF. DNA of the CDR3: TGTGCCAGCAGCCCCTCCGGCTATGGCTACACCTTC. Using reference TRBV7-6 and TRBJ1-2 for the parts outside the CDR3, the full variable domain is GAGVSQSPRYKVTKRGQDVALRCDPISGHVSLYWYRQALGQGPEFLTYFNYEAQQDKSGLPNDRFSAERPEGSISTLTIQRTEQRDSAMYRCASSPSGYGYTFGSGTRLTVV.

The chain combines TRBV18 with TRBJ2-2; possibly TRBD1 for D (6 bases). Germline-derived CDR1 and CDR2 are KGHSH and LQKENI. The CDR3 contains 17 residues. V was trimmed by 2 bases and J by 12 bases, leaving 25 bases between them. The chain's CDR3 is CASSPGQIQGFVGKLFF. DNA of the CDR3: TGTGCCAGCTCACCAGGACAGATTCAGGGGTTCGTGGGGAAGCTGTTTTTT.

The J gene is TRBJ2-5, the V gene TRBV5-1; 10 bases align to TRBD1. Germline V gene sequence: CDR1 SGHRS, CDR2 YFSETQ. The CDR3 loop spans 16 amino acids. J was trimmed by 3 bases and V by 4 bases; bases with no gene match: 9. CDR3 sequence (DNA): TGCGCCAGCAGCCTGTCGCCCGGGACAGGGGAAGAGACCCAGTACTTC. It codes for CASSLSPGTGEETQYF.

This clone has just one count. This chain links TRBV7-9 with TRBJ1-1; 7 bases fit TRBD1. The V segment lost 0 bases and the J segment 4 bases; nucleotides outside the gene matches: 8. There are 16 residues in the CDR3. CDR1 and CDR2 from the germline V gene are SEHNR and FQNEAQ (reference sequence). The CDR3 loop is CASSLAGQHPITEAFF. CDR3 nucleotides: TGTGCCAGCAGCTTAGCGGGACAGCACCCGATCACTGAAGCTTTCTTT.

Here the CDR3 reads CASRTDRGHEQYF. The CDR3 DNA reads as TGTGCCAGCAGGACCGACAGGGGCCACGAGCAGTACTTC. This chain connects TRBV27 to TRBJ2-7; 8 bases align to TRBD1. The germline V gene encodes CDR1 MNHEY and CDR2 SMNVEV (reference sequence). CDR3 length equals 13 residues. The trim removed 6 bases at V and 5 bases at J, leaving 6 bases unmatched.

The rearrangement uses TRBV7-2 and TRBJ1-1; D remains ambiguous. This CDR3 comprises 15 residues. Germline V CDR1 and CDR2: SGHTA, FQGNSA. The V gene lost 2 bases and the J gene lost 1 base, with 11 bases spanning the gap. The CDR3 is CASSLSRVPNTEAFF. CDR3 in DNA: TGTGCCAGCAGCTTATCCCGGGTGCCGAACACTGAAGCTTTCTTT.

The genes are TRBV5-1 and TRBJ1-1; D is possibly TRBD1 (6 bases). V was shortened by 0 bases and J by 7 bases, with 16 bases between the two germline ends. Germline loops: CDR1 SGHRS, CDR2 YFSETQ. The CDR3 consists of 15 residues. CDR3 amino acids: CASSLEAGARGEAFF. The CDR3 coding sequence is TGCGCCAGCAGCTTGGAGGCGGGGGCAAGGGGTGAAGCTTTCTTT.

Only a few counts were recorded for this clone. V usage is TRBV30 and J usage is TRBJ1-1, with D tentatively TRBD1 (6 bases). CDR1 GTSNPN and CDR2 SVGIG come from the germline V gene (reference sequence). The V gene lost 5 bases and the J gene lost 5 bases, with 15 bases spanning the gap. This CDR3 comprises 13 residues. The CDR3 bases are TGTGCCTGGGGGGTACAGGGAGGGACTGAAGCTTTCTTT. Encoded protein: CAWGVQGGTEAFF.

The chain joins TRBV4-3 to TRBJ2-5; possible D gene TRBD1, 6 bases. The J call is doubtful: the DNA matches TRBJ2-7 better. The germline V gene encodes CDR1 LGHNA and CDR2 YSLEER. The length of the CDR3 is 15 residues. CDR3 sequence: CASSPGRDKGHEQYF. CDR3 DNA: TGCGCCAGCAGCCCGGGTCGGGACAAAGGCCACGAGCAGTACTTC.